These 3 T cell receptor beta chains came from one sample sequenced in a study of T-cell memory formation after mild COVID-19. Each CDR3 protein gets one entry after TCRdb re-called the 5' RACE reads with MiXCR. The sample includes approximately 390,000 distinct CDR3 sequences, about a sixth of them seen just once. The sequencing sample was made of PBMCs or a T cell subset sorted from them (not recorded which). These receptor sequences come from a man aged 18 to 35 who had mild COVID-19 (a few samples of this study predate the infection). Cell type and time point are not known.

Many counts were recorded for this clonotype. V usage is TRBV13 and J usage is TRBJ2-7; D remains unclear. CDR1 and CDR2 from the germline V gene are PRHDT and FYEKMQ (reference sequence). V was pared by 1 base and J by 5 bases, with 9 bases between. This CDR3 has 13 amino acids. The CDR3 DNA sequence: TGTGCCAGCAGCTTAGTGATAAGGGACGAGCAGTACTTC. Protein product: CASSLVIRDEQYF.

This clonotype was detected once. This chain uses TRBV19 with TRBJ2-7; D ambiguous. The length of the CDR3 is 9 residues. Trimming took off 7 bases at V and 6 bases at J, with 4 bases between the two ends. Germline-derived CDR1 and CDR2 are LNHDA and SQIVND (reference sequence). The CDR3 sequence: CASTSEQYV. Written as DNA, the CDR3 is TGTGCCAGTACCTCCGAGCAGTACGTC.

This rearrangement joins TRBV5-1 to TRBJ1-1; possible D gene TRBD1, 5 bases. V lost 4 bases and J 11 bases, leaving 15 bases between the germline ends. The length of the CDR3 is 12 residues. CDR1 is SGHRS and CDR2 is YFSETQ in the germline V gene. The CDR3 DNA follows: TGCGCCAGCAGCCCCGAACTGGGGGAGGCTTTCTTT. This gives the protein CASSPELGEAFF. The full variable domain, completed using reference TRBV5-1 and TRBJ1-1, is KAGVTQTPRYLIKTRGQQVTLSCSPISGHRSVSWYQQTPGQGLQFLFEYFSETQRNKGNFPGRFSGRQFSNSRSEMNVSTLELGDSALYLCASSPELGEAFFGQGTRLTVV.